What follows is one T cell receptor (beta chain) and its context. This sample stems from a study of blood T cell repertoires in COVID-19. The wider study: In each case, the material was cDNA or gDNA derived from T cells, B-cell-depleted T cells, or PBMCs.

The CDR3 has 16 amino acids. Germline loops: CDR1 SGHRS, CDR2 YFSETQ. Trimming pared 0 bases from V and 1 base from J, leaving 11 bases between. Per the original methods: Reference gene primer amplification in the assay estimated nucleated cell counts. The table came from immunoSEQ multiplex PCR; TCRdb's copy has only in-frame clones and leaves some out. V, J and clone size are those of that table, while D and trimming were read from the DNA. The sample includes 130,000 to 150,000 clones, around 80% of them seen just once. This receptor was obtained from a human donor with acute or convalescent COVID-19. The donor label of this sample is uncertain. The sequencing input was peripheral blood. The chain has TRBV5-1 and TRBJ1-3; TRBD1 might be the D (5 bases). CDR3 sequence: CASSLVGSGSGNTIYF. In DNA, the CDR3 is TGCGCCAGCAGCTTGGTAGGGTCAGGGTCTGGAAACACCATATATTTT.